The 23 T cell receptor beta chains in this list originate from one sample, sequenced in a study of cytomegalovirus exposure and HLA in healthy donors (dated by TCRdb to about 2017). Library creation used the immunoSEQ multiplex PCR assay. A mixture of 60 forward primers for TCR Vbeta segments and 13 reverse primers for TCR Jbeta segments was used in the multiplex PCR. TCRdb retrieved this table from immuneACCESS and kept in-frame rearrangements only. Not all clones are present; in checked studies, unresolved V genes account for under half, and no reason is known for the remainder. This sample lists some 77,000 clones; 80% were detected once. The top ten hold about 32% of the sample. Source material: PBMCs. These receptors originate from a man between 50 and 59 years old in good health and CMV-seropositive.

This rearrangement joins TRBV5-1 to TRBJ2-1, with 7 bases that match TRBD2. J gave up 9 bases and V 3 bases, and 3 bases lay outside the gene matches. The CDR3 is 12 residues long. From germline, CDR1 is SGHRS and CDR2 YFSETQ. CDR3 loop: CASSWGGSEQFF. Written as DNA, the CDR3 is TGCGCCAGCAGCTGGGGGGGTAGTGAGCAGTTCTTC.

The chain joins TRBV30 to TRBJ2-5; tentatively, D is TRBD1 (5 bases). The CDR3 runs to 13 residues. Per germline, CDR1 GTSNPN and CDR2 SVGIG (reference sequence). With 3 bases removed from V and 8 bases from J, the gap between germline ends came to 16 bases. Here the CDR3 reads CAWRTGATQTQYF. In nucleotides, the CDR3 is TGTGCCTGGAGAACAGGCGCAACCCAAACCCAGTACTTC.

This clone was counted a single time. V and J are TRBV6-6 and TRBJ1-1; TRBD1 is a possible D gene (6 bases). CDR3 length: 15 amino acids. Trimming pared 2 bases from V and 6 bases from J, leaving 16 bases between. Germline V gene lookup returns CDR1 MNHNY and CDR2 SVGAGI (reference sequence). The CDR3 loop is CASSYDRGTGAEAFF. CDR3 bases: TGTGCCAGCAGTTACGATAGGGGGACGGGCGCTGAAGCTTTCTTT.

The rearrangement joins TRBV7-2 to TRBJ1-4; 9 nucleotides agree with TRBD1. The V and J ends lost 4 bases and 8 bases, in that order; junction bases with no gene match: 5. The CDR3 totals 14 residues. Per germline, CDR1 SGHTA and CDR2 FQGNSA. The CDR3 nucleotides read TGTGCCAGCAGCTCGGGACAGGGAGACGAAAAACTGTTTTTT. It yields the protein CASSSGQGDEKLFF. The whole variable domain, filled in from reference TRBV7-2 and TRBJ1-4, reads GAGVSQSPSNKVTEKGKDVELRCDPISGHTALYWYRQSLGQGLEFLIYFQGNSAPDKSGLPSDRFSAERTGGSVSTLTIQRTQQEDSAVYLCASSSGQGDEKLFFGSGTQLSVL.

The chain is built from TRBV7-2 and TRBJ2-1; the match to TRBD2 covers 7 bases. This CDR3 is 14 amino acids long. Trimming cost V 3 bases and J 10 bases; bases outside gene matches: 9. Germline CDR1 SGHTA, CDR2 FQGNSA. The CDR3 bases are TGTGCCAGCAGCTTTATGCCAGCGGGAACCGAGCAGTTCTTC. Its translation is CASSFMPAGTEQFF.

The chain joins TRBV11-2 to TRBJ2-1; 14 bases agree with TRBD2. The CDR3 spans 16 residues. CDR1 is SGHAT, CDR2 FQNNGV, per germline. V lost 5 bases, J lost 9 bases, and 9 bases stayed unmatched. CDR3 protein: CASSLRGLAGGSEQFF. The CDR3 DNA follows: TGTGCCAGCAGCCTAAGAGGACTAGCGGGAGGTTCTGAGCAGTTCTTC.

The CDR3, as DNA: TGTGCCAGCAGCTTTAGCGGGAGGGCAGATACGCAGTATTTT. Its translation: CASSFSGRADTQYF. The V and J genes are TRBV5-8 and TRBJ2-3; 11 bases are shared with TRBD2. The germline V gene has CDR1 SGHTS and CDR2 YDEGEE. V trimming: 2 bases; J trimming: 4 bases; junction bases outside the gene matches: 0. The CDR3 is 14 amino acids.

The V and J genes are TRBV19 and TRBJ1-2; no clear D. V shed 5 bases and J shed 0 bases, with 16 bases lying between them. This CDR3 is built from 16 residues. Germline V gives CDR1 LNHDA, CDR2 SQIVND (reference sequence). The CDR3 DNA is TGTGCCAGTAGTTTTCGGACCCGGGATGCTAACTATGGCTACACCTTC. Translation: CASSFRTRDANYGYTF.

The table lists this clone with a count of one. The CDR3 nucleotides are TGTGCCAGCAGCCTGGCGGGACAGAGATACTACGAGCAGTACTTC. Residues: CASSLAGQRYYEQYF. The chain recombines TRBV5-4 with TRBJ2-7; maybe TRBD1 (7 bases). The V gene lost 4 bases and the J gene lost 3 bases, with 17 bases spanning the gap. Germline CDR1 and CDR2: SGHNT and YYREEE (reference sequence). This CDR3 contains 15 residues.

This chain joins TRBV4-1 and TRBJ2-1, with 7 bases aligning to TRBD2. The V gene's germline CDR1 is MGHRA and CDR2 YSYEKL. Unmatched junction bases numbered 8, after V lost 1 base and J lost 5 bases. This CDR3 has 16 amino acids. The DNA for the CDR3 is TGCGCCAGCAGCCAAGCAAGACTAGCCCGTGACAATGAGCAGTTCTTC. The encoded protein is CASSQARLARDNEQFF.

This rearrangement joins TRBV7-6 to TRBJ2-1, with D tentatively TRBD1 (6 bases). Trimming shortened V by 1 base and J by 10 bases, and 14 bases separated the two germline ends. This CDR3 contains 14 residues. Germline V lookup: CDR1 SGHVS, CDR2 FNYEAQ. The CDR3 DNA sequence: TGTGCCAGCAGCTTAGTAGGGGGTGGGATAGAGCAGTTCTTC. Protein sequence: CASSLVGGGIEQFF.

The chain couples TRBV5-6 to TRBJ2-7; possibly TRBD2 for D (6 bases). This CDR3 contains 14 residues. Germline CDR1 and CDR2: SGHDT and YYEEEE. Deletions cut 4 bases from V and 4 bases from J, with 15 bases between. CDR3 coding DNA: TGTGCCAGCAGCCCCGGGGCGGGATCTTACGAGCAGTACTTC. As protein: CASSPGAGSYEQYF.

The chain uses TRBV10-3 and TRBJ2-7; 8 nucleotides agree with TRBD1. This CDR3 has 15 amino acids. Unmatched junction bases numbered 15, after V lost 10 bases and J lost 4 bases. CDR1 is ENHRY, CDR2 SYGVKD, per germline. CDR3 in DNA: TGTGCCACCCTATCTGGTGAACAGGGGGTTTACGAGCAGTACTTC. Protein: CATLSGEQGVYEQYF.

This chain joins TRBV25-1 and TRBJ2-2; no definite D call. The germline V gene has CDR1 MGHDK and CDR2 SYGVNS. Deletions cut 5 bases from V and 3 bases from J, with 13 bases between. This CDR3 has 15 amino acids. CDR3 amino acids: CASSNFRLDTGELFF. DNA for the CDR3: TGTGCCAGCAGTAACTTCCGCCTGGACACCGGGGAGCTGTTTTTT.

This chain connects TRBV7-8 to TRBJ1-5, with 11 bases fitting TRBD1. The CDR3 runs 17 residues. Germline V gene sequence: CDR1 SGHVS, CDR2 FQNEAQ. V lost 5 bases, J lost 0 bases, and 6 bases stayed unmatched. CDR3 DNA sequence: TGTGCCAGCAGCCCCCGGACAGGGGGCTATAGCAATCAGCCCCAGCATTTT. It yields the protein CASSPRTGGYSNQPQHF.

J is TRBJ2-7 and V is TRBV6-5; 8 nucleotides align to TRBD1. The CDR3 has 14 residues. With V trimmed by 5 bases and J by 5 bases, 8 bases remained unmatched. Germline V gene lookup returns CDR1 MNHEY and CDR2 SVGAGI. The CDR3 loop is CASSGGQGAHEQYF. CDR3 nucleotides: TGTGCCAGCAGTGGGGGGCAGGGGGCCCACGAGCAGTACTTC.

The gene calls are TRBV27 and TRBJ2-7; 7 bases match TRBD2. The CDR3 has 14 residues. Germline V gene data show CDR1 as MNHEY and CDR2 as SMNVEV (reference sequence). V dropped 6 bases and J dropped 0; count of bases not matched to a gene: 5. CDR3 nucleotide sequence: TGTGCCAGCAGACTGAGCGGGGCCTCCTACGAGCAGTACTTC. Amino acid sequence: CASRLSGASYEQYF.

This chain connects TRBV27 to TRBJ2-7; 8 nucleotides agree with TRBD2. CDR3 length: 14 residues. Germline lookup yields CDR1 MNHEY and CDR2 SMNVEV (reference sequence). Trimming took 9 bases from V and 6 from J; bases not matched to a gene: 13. CDR3 coding DNA: TGTGCCAGTATCGGGGCTAGCGGGTACGGCGAGCAGTACTTC. Its protein is CASIGASGYGEQYF.

The genes are TRBV5-3 and TRBJ2-2, with TRBD1 matching over 8 bases. TRBV5-3 falls under the ORF class, with uncertain function. The CDR3 sequence is 16 residues long. J lost 1 base, V lost 4 bases, and 6 bases had no gene match. This CDR3 is CARSRRQGRNTGELFF. CDR3 nucleotides: TGTGCCAGAAGCCGAAGACAGGGGAGGAACACCGGGGAGCTGTTTTTT.

This chain links TRBV6-1 with TRBJ1-2; 7 bases agree with TRBD1. The germline CDR1 and CDR2 sequences are MNHNS and SASEGT. The CDR3 has 12 residues. Unmatched junction bases numbered 2, after V lost 5 bases and J lost 5 bases. CDR3 amino acids: CASSRQGYGYTF. The CDR3 region has the DNA TGTGCCAGCAGTCGACAGGGTTATGGCTACACCTTC.

This clone was seen only a few times. The chain joins TRBV6-5 to TRBJ2-2, with a possible D match to TRBD1 (6 bases). V lost 6 bases to trimming and J lost 6 bases, with 11 bases between them. CDR1 is MNHEY and CDR2 is SVGAGI in the germline V gene. CDR3 length equals 13 residues. CDR3 protein: CASREQGPGELFF. Written as DNA, the CDR3 is TGTGCCAGCAGGGAACAGGGCCCCGGGGAGCTGTTTTTT.

The chain has TRBV7-2 and TRBJ2-5, with 13 nucleotides matching TRBD2. V shed 5 bases, J shed 9 bases, and the junction held 12 bases outside the gene matches. The germline CDR1 and CDR2 sequences are SGHTA and FQGNSA. The CDR3 is 16 residues long. CDR3 sequence reads: CASSPGLAGIPGSQYF. In DNA, the CDR3 is TGTGCCAGCAGCCCGGGACTAGCGGGGATCCCAGGGTCCCAGTACTTC.

The chain recombines TRBV7-2 with TRBJ2-7, with 12 nucleotides matching TRBD2. The V and J ends lost 1 base and 3 bases, in that order; junction bases with no gene match: 13. CDR3 length: 19 amino acids. The V gene's germline CDR1 is SGHTA and CDR2 FQGNSA. CDR3 protein: CASSLVTSGRPPRGYEQYF. CDR3 DNA: TGTGCCAGCAGCTTAGTCACTAGCGGGAGGCCCCCACGGGGCTACGAGCAGTACTTC.